The sequence of this TCR beta chain was determined in a study of blood T cell repertoires in COVID-19. The V gene's germline CDR1 is SGHRS and CDR2 YFSETQ. The CDR3 sequence is 17 residues long. Germline trimming cut 0 bases from V and 0 bases from J; bases unmatched to any gene: 5. Generated by immunoSEQ multiplex PCR, the TCRdb table keeps only in-frame clones and is missing some. This table has some 240,000 clones, 70% to 90% appearing once. Sequencing was performed on PBMCs or T cells enriched from blood (not recorded which). V gene TRBV5-1 combines with J gene TRBJ2-3; 9 bases agree with TRBD2. The clonotype was recovered from a woman between 35 and 50 years old with acute COVID-19. The CDR3 protein is CASSLGRLADSTDTQYF. Written as DNA, the CDR3 is TGCGCCAGCAGCTTGGGACGACTAGCGGATAGCACAGATACGCAGTATTTT.